This TCR beta chain came from a study of early T cells in non-severe SARS-CoV-2 infection (dated by TCRdb to 2020 to 2022). Some background on the complete study: TCR sequencing used bulk RNA from unsorted whole blood, so alpha and beta chains could not be paired. The study at large found these results: Matching against VDJdb was skewed toward anti-spike CD8 responses, likely underestimated virus-specific expansions, and missed private and CD4 specificities.

Unmatched junction bases come to 8, with V trimmed by 7 bases and J by 4 bases. The germline V gene encodes CDR1 SGHTA and CDR2 FQGNSA. The CDR3 runs 15 amino acids, cysteine and phenylalanine included. CDR3 DNA only is kept here, 45 bases in frame from base 1. Library generation was performed with 5' RACE. Sequencing took place on a NextSeq 500. The TCR library protocol attached unique molecular identifiers to individual cDNA molecules to correct for sequencing error and PCR bias. TCR alpha and beta chains were both sequenced, and the abundances of alpha and beta sequences in each sample were closely correlated with each other. For the original study's pipeline: Decombinator V4 was used to annotate the V gene, J gene and CDR3 of the TCR sequences. TCRs were defined as expanded if a significant change between any two time points was detected under a Poisson model with p below 0.0001. TCR abundances were normalised to the total number of TCRs sequenced per sample and expressed as counts per million. MAIT TCRs were defined by TRAV1-2 paired with TRAJ12, TRAJ20 or TRAJ33, and iNKT TCRs by TRAV10 paired with TRAJ18. VDJdb, accessed 1 November 2021, was searched for CMV, EBV and SARS-CoV-2 annotated TCRs, with TCRs annotated for multiple antigens excluded. TCRdb reprocessed the public reads (quality trimming at Q25 with fastp, clone calling with MiXCR) and kept in-frame beta chains. Rows with a matching CDR3 protein are joined into one entry that keeps the most common DNA and genes. What appears here as the V and J calls and clone size reflects TCRdb's work, not the paper's. The sample records 75,000 to 90,000 distinct CDR3 sequences, roughly 12% of which are singletons. The biggest ten clones account for approximately 1.1% of the sample.

This was a case-control study nested in a cohort of healthcare workers in London, UK, who had nasopharyngeal swab PCR tests and blood samples taken every week. Healthcare workers were recruited during the week of the UK lockdown, between 23 and 31 March 2020, and followed weekly for up to roughly 15 weeks. In this sample, this clonotype turned up many times. Its target antigen remains unknown. No much larger clone is present one base from it, and per-base qualities are unavailable. The receptor's source is an adult who was a healthcare worker with PCR-confirmed SARS-CoV-2 infection or an uninfected control (not recorded which). The specimen sequenced was whole blood. The sequence joins TRBV7-2 to TRBJ2-3, with TRBD2 matching 10 junction bases. The sequenced DNA: TGTGCCAGCACCTCTAGCGGGGGTCGAGCAGATACGCAGTATTTT. Translation gives CASTSSGGRADTQYF.